A single sample is the source of the 21 T cell receptor beta chains below, sequenced in a study of shared clonotypes between healthy human individuals. Repertoires were generated with immunoSEQ multiplex PCR, while TCRdb's copy carries only in-frame clones and drops some. The sample has more than 2 million clones, 93% seen once; the top ten hold about 1.7%. Naive CD8 populations comprised CD45RO-negative cells positively selected for CCR7, excluding terminally differentiated effector memory CD45RA+ cells. What was sequenced was naive CD8+ T cells from PBMCs. The source of these receptors is a man aged 18 to 35 in good health. Some clones in this sample may be carry-over from other donors' samples.

The chain's CDR3 is CASSLGQGEGVGNTIYF. As DNA, the CDR3 is TGTGCCAGCAGCTTGGGACAGGGCGAGGGGGTCGGAAACACCATATATTTT. The chain recombines TRBV5-8 with TRBJ1-3; 7 bases line up with TRBD1. Germline CDR1 and CDR2: SGHTS and YDEGEE. Trimming at V came to 0 bases and at J to 4 bases, leaving 10 bases not matched to a gene. The CDR3 spans 17 residues.

J is TRBJ2-7 and V is TRBV9; D is uncertain. V lost 4 bases to trimming and J lost 7 bases, with 15 bases between them. The CDR3 contains 13 residues. Germline loops: CDR1 SGDLS, CDR2 YYNGEE. CDR3 sequence: CASSPTTLHEQYF. CDR3 nucleotides: TGTGCCAGCAGCCCCACTACTTTGCATGAGCAGTACTTC.

The V gene is TRBV7-9, the J gene TRBJ1-2; 7 bases align to TRBD1. Unmatched junction bases numbered 10, after V lost 5 bases and J lost 4 bases. CDR1 is SEHNR, CDR2 FQNEAQ, per germline (reference sequence). The CDR3 totals 15 residues. Here the CDR3 DNA reads TGTGCCAGCAGCCACGAGACAGGGTATAGCTATGGCTACACCTTC. This codes for CASSHETGYSYGYTF. The full variable domain, with the rest looked up from reference TRBV7-9 and TRBJ1-2, is DTGVSQNPRHKITKRGQNVTFRCDPISEHNRLYWYRQTLGQGPEFLTYFQNEAQLEKSRLLSDRFSAERPKGSFSTLEIQRTEQGDSAMYLCASSHETGYSYGYTFGSGTRLTVV.

This rearrangement joins TRBV6-1 to TRBJ1-1, with a possible D match to TRBD1 (6 bases). The CDR3 spans 12 residues. The V and J ends lost 5 bases and 10 bases respectively, with 14 bases between them. CDR1 and CDR2 from the germline V gene are MNHNS and SASEGT. The CDR3 nucleotides read TGTGCCAGCAGTACATCAGGGGAGGCAGCTTTCTTT. It translates to CASSTSGEAAFF.

The CDR3 nucleotides are TGTGCCAGCAGTTTCCTTGACACAGATACGCAGTATTTT. Its translation: CASSFLDTDTQYF. The rearrangement links TRBV28 to TRBJ2-3, with no clear D. CDR3 length: 13 amino acids. CDR1 MDHEN and CDR2 SYDVKM come from the germline V gene. Trimming cost V 3 bases and J 2 bases, with 6 bases left between them.

The chain has TRBV7-9 and TRBJ2-3; D is unclear. Trimming removed 6 bases at V and 5 bases at J, with 9 bases between. The CDR3 is made up of 12 amino acids. Germline V lookup: CDR1 SEHNR, CDR2 FQNEAQ (reference sequence). In nucleotides, the CDR3 is TGTGCCAGCAGTAACATCGAAGATACGCAGTATTTT. This sequence encodes CASSNIEDTQYF. Drawing the rest from reference TRBV7-9 and TRBJ2-3, the complete variable domain is DTGVSQNPRHKITKRGQNVTFRCDPISEHNRLYWYRQTLGQGPEFLTYFQNEAQLEKSRLLSDRFSAERPKGSFSTLEIQRTEQGDSAMYLCASSNIEDTQYFGPGTRLTVL.

The rearrangement uses TRBV6-6 and TRBJ2-3; TRBD1 is a possible D gene (6 bases). Trimming left V 2 bases short and J 2 bases short, with 11 bases between. This CDR3 spans 15 amino acids. CDR1 is MNHNY, CDR2 SVGAGI, per germline (reference sequence). CDR3 in DNA: TGTGCCAGCAGTTACGCAGGGACAATCACAGATACGCAGTATTTT. Its translation is CASSYAGTITDTQYF.

The chain carries TRBV29-1 and TRBJ1-3; no definite D call. V was cut by 6 bases and J by 10 bases, with 16 bases left in between. The CDR3 consists of 12 residues. Per germline, CDR1 SQVTM and CDR2 ANQGSEA. CDR3 coding DNA: TGCAGCGTCCCGGGGTCACAAGGTACCATATATTTT. Translation: CSVPGSQGTIYF. Based on the CDR3 plus reference TRBV29-1 and TRBJ1-3, the full variable domain is SAVISQKPSRDICQRGTSLTIQCQVDSQVTMMFWYRQQPGQSLTLIATANQGSEATYESGFVIDKFPISRPNLTFSTLTVSNMSPEDSSIYLCSVPGSQGTIYFGEGSWLTVV.

This chain links TRBV28 with TRBJ2-7, with no clear D. Looked up from germline, CDR1 is MDHEN and CDR2 is SYDVKM. CDR3 length: 14 residues. The ends were cut back, 1 base at V and 0 bases at J, with 7 bases in the middle. CDR3: CASSLFRSSYEQYF. The CDR3 nucleotides read TGTGCCAGCAGTTTATTTCGGTCCTCCTACGAGCAGTACTTC.

This clone was observed a single time. This chain joins TRBV11-2 and TRBJ2-1; D may be TRBD2 (6 bases). Trimming cost V 6 bases and J 5 bases, with 20 bases left between them. This CDR3 contains 16 residues. CDR1 is SGHAT and CDR2 is FQNNGV in the germline V gene. The CDR3 DNA follows: TGTGCCAGCAGAAAAGACCGGGACTTTTCCCACAATGAGCAGTTCTTC. Residues: CASRKDRDFSHNEQFF. The entire variable domain, with the rest obtained from reference TRBV11-2 and TRBJ2-1, is as follows: EAGVAQSPRYKIIEKRQSVAFWCNPISGHATLYWYQQILGQGPKLLIQFQNNGVVDDSQLPKDRFSAERLKGVDSTLKIQPAKLEDSAVYLCASRKDRDFSHNEQFFGPGTRLTVL.

The chain links TRBV2 to TRBJ1-2; 9 nucleotides line up with TRBD1. Germline V gene lookup returns CDR1 SNHLY and CDR2 FYNNEI. The V segment lost 6 bases and the J segment 4 bases; nucleotides outside the gene matches: 6. This CDR3 region has 14 residues. CDR3 bases: TGTGCCAGCAGCCTCGGGACAGGGCTCTATGGCTACACCTTC. Its translation: CASSLGTGLYGYTF.

The chain uses TRBV30 and TRBJ2-1, with D possibly being TRBD2 (6 bases). Germline-derived CDR1 and CDR2 are GTSNPN and SVGIG (reference sequence). The CDR3 consists of 16 residues. The ends were cut back, 5 bases at V and 4 bases at J, with 21 bases in the middle. The CDR3 loop reads CAWEGFTREPYNEQFF. DNA of the CDR3: TGTGCCTGGGAGGGGTTCACACGGGAGCCTTACAATGAGCAGTTCTTC.

V and J are TRBV30 and TRBJ1-2; 7 bases line up with TRBD1. The CDR3 totals 15 residues. The trim removed 0 bases at V and 5 bases at J, leaving 9 bases unmatched. The germline CDR1 and CDR2 sequences are GTSNPN and SVGIG (reference sequence). This chain's CDR3 is CAWSVRLGTEYGYTF. The DNA of the CDR3 is TGTGCCTGGAGTGTACGTCTCGGGACAGAGTATGGCTACACCTTC.

The chain recombines TRBV19 with TRBJ2-2; no definite D call. CDR1 LNHDA and CDR2 SQIVND come from the germline V gene (reference sequence). CDR3 size: 13 residues. Trimming cost V 3 bases and J 1 base, with 3 bases left between them. The CDR3 nucleotides are TGTGCCAGTAGTATGCGGAACACCGGGGAGCTGTTTTTT. It codes for CASSMRNTGELFF.

V usage is TRBV12-5 and J usage is TRBJ2-7; perhaps D is TRBD1 or TRBD2 (6 bases each). The CDR3 is 13 residues long. The V gene's germline CDR1 is LGHNT and CDR2 FRNRAP. Deletions cut 3 bases from V and 3 bases from J, with 9 bases between. The CDR3 DNA reads as TGTGCTAGTGGTTTCGGAGGGGGCTACGAGCAGTACTTC. Its translation: CASGFGGGYEQYF. Together with reference TRBV12-5 and TRBJ2-7, the CDR3 gives the full variable domain: DARVTQTPRHKVTEMGQEVTMRCQPILGHNTVFWYRQTMMQGLELLAYFRNRAPLDDSGMPKDRFSAEMPDATLATLKIQPSEPRDSAVYFCASGFGGGYEQYFGPGTRLTVT.

The genes are TRBV7-9 and TRBJ2-1, with 9 bases fitting TRBD2. There are 17 residues in the CDR3. The germline V gene encodes CDR1 SEHNR and CDR2 FQNEAQ (reference sequence). V dropped 7 bases and J dropped 4; count of bases not matched to a gene: 14. CDR3 sequence reads: CASTLLPREGRYNEQFF. The CDR3 nucleotides read TGTGCCAGCACACTCCTCCCGCGGGAGGGGAGATACAATGAGCAGTTCTTC.

J is TRBJ2-1 and V is TRBV20-1; D might be TRBD2 (5 bases). Trimming left V 2 bases short and J 8 bases short, with 7 bases between. Germline assignment: CDR1 DFQATT and CDR2 SNEGSKA (reference sequence). The CDR3 runs 11 residues. The CDR3 nucleotides read TGCAGTGCTAGACTAGCCCATGAGCAGTTCTTC. The encoded protein is CSARLAHEQFF.

For the CDR3, the DNA is TGTGCCAGCAGCTTGGGAACTCGGGAGCAGTACTTC. Translation: CASSLGTREQYF. V and J are TRBV5-4 and TRBJ2-7, with D unclear. Germline V gene data show CDR1 as SGHNT and CDR2 as YYREEE (reference sequence). This CDR3 comprises 12 residues. The V and J ends lost 0 bases and 7 bases respectively, with 8 bases between them.

The chain links TRBV6-1 to TRBJ2-6; no definite D call. Germline values: CDR1 MNHNS, CDR2 SASEGT. The CDR3 runs 16 residues. The ends were cut back, 4 bases at V and 0 bases at J, with 10 bases in the middle. CDR3 in amino acids: CASSVPTPSGANVLTF. The CDR3 bases are TGTGCCAGCAGTGTACCGACTCCCTCTGGGGCCAACGTCCTGACTTTC.

The chain has TRBV7-8 and TRBJ1-4; D is unclear. Germline V gives CDR1 SGHVS, CDR2 FQNEAQ. V dropped 8 bases and J dropped 7 bases, with 20 bases sitting between them. This CDR3 contains 15 residues. CDR3 sequence (DNA): TGTGCCAGCCGAATGACCGGAGTCTCGGGTGAAAAACTGTTTTTT. It specifies CASRMTGVSGEKLFF.

The rearrangement uses TRBV2 and TRBJ2-7; 14 bases agree with TRBD2. The CDR3 sequence is 16 residues long. Germline values: CDR1 SNHLY, CDR2 FYNNEI. J was trimmed by 3 bases and V by 8 bases; bases with no gene match: 9. CDR3 protein: CASRGTSGGPHYEQYF. As DNA, the CDR3 is TGTGCCAGCCGCGGGACTAGCGGGGGCCCCCACTACGAGCAGTACTTC.